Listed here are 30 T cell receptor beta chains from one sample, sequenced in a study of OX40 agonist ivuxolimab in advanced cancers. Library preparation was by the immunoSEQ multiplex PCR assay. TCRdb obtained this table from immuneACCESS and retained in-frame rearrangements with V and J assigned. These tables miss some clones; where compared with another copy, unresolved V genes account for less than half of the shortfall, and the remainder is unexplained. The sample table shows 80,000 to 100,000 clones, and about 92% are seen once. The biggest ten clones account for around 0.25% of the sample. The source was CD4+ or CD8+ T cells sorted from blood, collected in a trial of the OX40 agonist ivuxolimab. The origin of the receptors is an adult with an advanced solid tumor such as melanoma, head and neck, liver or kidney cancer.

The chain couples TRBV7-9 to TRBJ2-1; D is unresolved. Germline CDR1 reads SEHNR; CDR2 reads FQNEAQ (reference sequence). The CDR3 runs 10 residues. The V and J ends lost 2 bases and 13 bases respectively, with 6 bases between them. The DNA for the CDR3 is TGTGCCAGCAGCTTATCAGATCAGTTCTTC. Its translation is CASSLSDQFF.

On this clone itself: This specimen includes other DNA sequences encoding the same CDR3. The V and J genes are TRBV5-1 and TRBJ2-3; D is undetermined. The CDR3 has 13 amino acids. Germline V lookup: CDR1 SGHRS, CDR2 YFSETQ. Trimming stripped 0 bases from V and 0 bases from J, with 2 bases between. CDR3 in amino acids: CASSLGSTDTQYF. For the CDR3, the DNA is TGCGCCAGCAGCTTGGGGAGCACAGATACGCAGTATTTT.

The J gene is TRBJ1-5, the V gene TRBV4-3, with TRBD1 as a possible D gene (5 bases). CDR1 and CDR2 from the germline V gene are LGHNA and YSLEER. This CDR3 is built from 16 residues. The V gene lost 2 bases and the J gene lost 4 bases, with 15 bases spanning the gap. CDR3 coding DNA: TGCGCCAGCAGCCAAAAATACGGGGCGAAGAATCAGCCCCAGCATTTT. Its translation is CASSQKYGAKNQPQHF.

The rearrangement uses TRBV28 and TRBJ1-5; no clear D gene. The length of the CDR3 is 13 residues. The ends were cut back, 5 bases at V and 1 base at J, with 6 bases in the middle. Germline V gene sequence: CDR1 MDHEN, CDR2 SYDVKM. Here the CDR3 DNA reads TGTGCCAGCAGTCGATTGAGCAATCAGCCCCAGCATTTT. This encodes CASSRLSNQPQHF. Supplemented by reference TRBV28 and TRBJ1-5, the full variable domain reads DVKVTQSSRYLVKRTGEKVFLECVQDMDHENMFWYRQDPGLGLRLIYFSYDVKMKEKGDIPEGYSVSREKKERFSLILESASTNQTSMYLCASSRLSNQPQHFGDGTRLSIL.

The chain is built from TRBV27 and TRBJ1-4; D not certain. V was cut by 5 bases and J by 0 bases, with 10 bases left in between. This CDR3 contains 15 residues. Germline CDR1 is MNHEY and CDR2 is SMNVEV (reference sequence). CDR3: CASSNRAATNEKLFF. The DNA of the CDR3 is TGTGCCAGCAGTAATAGGGCTGCAACTAATGAAAAACTGTTTTTT.

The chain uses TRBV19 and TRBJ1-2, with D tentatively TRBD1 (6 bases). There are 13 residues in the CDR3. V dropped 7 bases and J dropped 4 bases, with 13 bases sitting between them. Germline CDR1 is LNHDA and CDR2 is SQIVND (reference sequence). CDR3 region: CASISGRGYGYTF. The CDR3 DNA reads TGTGCCAGTATTTCCGGCAGGGGCTATGGCTACACCTTC.

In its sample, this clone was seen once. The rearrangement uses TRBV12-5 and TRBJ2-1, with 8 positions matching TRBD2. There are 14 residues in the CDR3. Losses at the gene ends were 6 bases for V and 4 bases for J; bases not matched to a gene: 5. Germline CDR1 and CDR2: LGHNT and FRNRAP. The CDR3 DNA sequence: TGTGCTAGTGGGACGGGACTAGGATACAATGAGCAGTTCTTC. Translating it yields CASGTGLGYNEQFF.

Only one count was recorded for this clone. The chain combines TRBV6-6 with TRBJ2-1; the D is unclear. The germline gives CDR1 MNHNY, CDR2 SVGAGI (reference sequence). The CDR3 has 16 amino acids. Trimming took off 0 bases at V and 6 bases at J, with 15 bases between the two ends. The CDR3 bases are TGTGCCAGCAGTTACTCGATCTCCAGGTCTCCCAATGAGCAGTTCTTC. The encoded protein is CASSYSISRSPNEQFF.

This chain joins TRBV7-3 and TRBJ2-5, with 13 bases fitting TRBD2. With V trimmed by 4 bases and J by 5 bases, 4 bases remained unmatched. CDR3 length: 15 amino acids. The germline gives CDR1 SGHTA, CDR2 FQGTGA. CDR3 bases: TGTGCCAGCAGCTCGGGGACTAGCGGGGTGGAGACCCAGTACTTC. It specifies CASSSGTSGVETQYF.

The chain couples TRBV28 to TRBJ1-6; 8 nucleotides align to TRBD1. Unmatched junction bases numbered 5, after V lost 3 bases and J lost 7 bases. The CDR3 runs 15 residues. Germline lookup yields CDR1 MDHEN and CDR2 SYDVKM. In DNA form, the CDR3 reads TGTGCCAGCAGTTTGGGGACAGGTTTCAATTCACCCCTCCACTTT. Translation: CASSLGTGFNSPLHF.

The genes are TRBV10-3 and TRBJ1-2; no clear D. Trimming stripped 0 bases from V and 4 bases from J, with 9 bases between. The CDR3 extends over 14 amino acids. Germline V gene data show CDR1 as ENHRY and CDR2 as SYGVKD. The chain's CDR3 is CAISESGRSYGYTF. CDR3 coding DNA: TGTGCCATCAGTGAGTCGGGCAGAAGCTATGGCTACACCTTC.

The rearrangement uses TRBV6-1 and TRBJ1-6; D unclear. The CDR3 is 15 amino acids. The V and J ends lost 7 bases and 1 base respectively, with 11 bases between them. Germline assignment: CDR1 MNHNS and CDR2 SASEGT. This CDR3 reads CASTPRVSYNSPLHF. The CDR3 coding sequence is TGTGCCAGCACCCCTAGGGTATCCTATAATTCACCCCTCCACTTT.

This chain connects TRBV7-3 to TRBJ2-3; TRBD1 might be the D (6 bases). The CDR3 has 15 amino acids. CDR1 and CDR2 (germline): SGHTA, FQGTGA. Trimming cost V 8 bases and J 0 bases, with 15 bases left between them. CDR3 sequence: CASSRGGGSTDTQYF. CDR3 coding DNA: TGTGCCAGCTCCAGGGGTGGGGGAAGCACAGATACGCAGTATTTT.

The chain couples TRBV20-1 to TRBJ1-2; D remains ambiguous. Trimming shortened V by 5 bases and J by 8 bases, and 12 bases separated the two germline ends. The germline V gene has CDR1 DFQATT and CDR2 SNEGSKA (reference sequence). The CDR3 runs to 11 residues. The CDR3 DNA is TGCAGTGCTTCCTCGGCAGCAGGCTACACCTTC. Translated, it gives CSASSAAGYTF.

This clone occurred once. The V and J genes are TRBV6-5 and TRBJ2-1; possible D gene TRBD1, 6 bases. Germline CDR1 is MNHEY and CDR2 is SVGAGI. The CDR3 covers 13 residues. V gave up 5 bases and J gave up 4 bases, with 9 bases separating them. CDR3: CASSLGQYNEQFF. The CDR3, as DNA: TGTGCCAGCAGTCTTGGACAGTACAATGAGCAGTTCTTC.

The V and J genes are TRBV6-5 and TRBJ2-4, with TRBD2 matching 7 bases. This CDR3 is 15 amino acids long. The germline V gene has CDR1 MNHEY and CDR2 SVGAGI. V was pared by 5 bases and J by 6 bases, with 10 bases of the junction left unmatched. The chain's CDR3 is CASSRPLGGGNIQYF. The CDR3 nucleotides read TGTGCCAGCAGTCGCCCCCTGGGGGGGGGAAACATTCAGTACTTC.

CDR3 sequence: CASSKARETQYF. CDR3 DNA: TGTGCCAGCAGCAAAGCGCGGGAGACCCAGTACTTC. The rearrangement joins TRBV21-1 to TRBJ2-5; the table's D gene call, TRBD2, was not cross checked with the DNA. TRBV21-1 is assigned pseudogene status. The CDR3 has 12 residues.

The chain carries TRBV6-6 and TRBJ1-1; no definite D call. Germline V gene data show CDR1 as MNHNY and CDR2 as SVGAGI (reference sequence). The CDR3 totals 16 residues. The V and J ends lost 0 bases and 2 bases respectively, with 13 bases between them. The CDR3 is CASSYSIFTSNTEAFF. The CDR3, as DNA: TGTGCCAGCAGTTACTCGATTTTTACAAGTAACACTGAAGCTTTCTTT.

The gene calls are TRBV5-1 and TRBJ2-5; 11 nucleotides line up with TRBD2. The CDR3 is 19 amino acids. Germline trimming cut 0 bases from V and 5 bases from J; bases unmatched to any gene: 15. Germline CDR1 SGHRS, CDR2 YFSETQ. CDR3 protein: CASSLAWGVASGGQETQYF. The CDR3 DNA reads TGCGCCAGCAGCTTGGCCTGGGGAGTGGCTAGCGGGGGGCAGGAGACCCAGTACTTC.

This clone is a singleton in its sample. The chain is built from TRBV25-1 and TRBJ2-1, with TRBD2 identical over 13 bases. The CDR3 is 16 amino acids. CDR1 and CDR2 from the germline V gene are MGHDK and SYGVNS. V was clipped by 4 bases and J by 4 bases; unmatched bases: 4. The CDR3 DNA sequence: TGTGCCAGCAGTGGTCTACTAGCGGGAGGGTACAATGAGCAGTTCTTC. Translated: CASSGLLAGGYNEQFF.

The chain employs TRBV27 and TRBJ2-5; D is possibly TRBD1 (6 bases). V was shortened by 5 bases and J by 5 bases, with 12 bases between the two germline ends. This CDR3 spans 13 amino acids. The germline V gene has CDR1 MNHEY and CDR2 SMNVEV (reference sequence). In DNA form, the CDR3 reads TGTGCCAGCAGTCAAGGGGGTTTTGAGACCCAGTACTTC. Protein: CASSQGGFETQYF.

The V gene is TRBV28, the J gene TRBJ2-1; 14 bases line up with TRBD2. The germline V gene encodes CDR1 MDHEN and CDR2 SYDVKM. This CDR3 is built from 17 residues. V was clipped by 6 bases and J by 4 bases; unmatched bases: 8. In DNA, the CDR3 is TGTGCCAGCAGACCGACTAGCGGGAGGGAAATTTACAATGAGCAGTTCTTC. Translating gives CASRPTSGREIYNEQFF.

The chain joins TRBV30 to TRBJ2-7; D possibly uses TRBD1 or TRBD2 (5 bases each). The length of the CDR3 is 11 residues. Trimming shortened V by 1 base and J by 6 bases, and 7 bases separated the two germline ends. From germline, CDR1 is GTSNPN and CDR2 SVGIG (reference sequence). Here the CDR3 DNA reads TGTGCCTGGAGTGCGGGGCTCGAGCAGTACTTC. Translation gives CAWSAGLEQYF.

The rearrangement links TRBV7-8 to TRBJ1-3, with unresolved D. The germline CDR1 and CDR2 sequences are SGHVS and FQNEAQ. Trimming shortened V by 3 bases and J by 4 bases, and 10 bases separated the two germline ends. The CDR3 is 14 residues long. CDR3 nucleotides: TGTGCCAGCAGCTTTGGTGGGCCCGGAAACACCATATATTTT. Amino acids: CASSFGGPGNTIYF.

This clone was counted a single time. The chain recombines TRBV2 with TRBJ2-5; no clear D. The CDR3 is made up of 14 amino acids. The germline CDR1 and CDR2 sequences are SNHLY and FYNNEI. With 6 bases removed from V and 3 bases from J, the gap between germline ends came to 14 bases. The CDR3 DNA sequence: TGTGCCAGCAGCCCGGGTTATCGGGAAGAGACCCAGTACTTC. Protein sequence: CASSPGYREETQYF.

In DNA form, the CDR3 reads TGTGCCAGCAGTGGAGGACTGGGCGGGGGACACTACGAGCAGTACGTC. Protein: CASSGGLGGGHYEQYV. The genes are TRBV6-1 and TRBJ2-7, with a weak D call TRBD2 (7 bases). Per the germline V gene, CDR1 is MNHNS and CDR2 is SASEGT. The CDR3 sequence is 16 residues long. The ends were cut back, 4 bases at V and 3 bases at J, with 19 bases in the middle.

CDR3 region: CASSLGQGLSGYTF. The DNA of the CDR3 is TGTGCCAGTAGTCTGGGACAGGGCCTATCTGGCTACACCTTC. The V and J genes are TRBV19 and TRBJ1-2; TRBD1 matches 9 bases. CDR3 length: 14 residues. Per the germline V gene, CDR1 is LNHDA and CDR2 is SQIVND (reference sequence). The V segment lost 5 bases and the J segment 7 bases; nucleotides outside the gene matches: 8.

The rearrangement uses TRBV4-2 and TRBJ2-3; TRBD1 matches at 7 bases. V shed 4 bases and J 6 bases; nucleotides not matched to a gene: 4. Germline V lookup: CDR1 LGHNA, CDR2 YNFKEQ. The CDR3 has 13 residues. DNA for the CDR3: TGTGCCAGCAGCCGACAGGGTCCCGATACGCAGTATTTT. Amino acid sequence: CASSRQGPDTQYF.

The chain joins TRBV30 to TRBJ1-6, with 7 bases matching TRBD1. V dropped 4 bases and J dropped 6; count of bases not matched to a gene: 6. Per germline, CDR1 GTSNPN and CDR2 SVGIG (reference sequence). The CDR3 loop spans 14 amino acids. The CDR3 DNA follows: TGTGCCTGGAAAGGACAGGTCCTTAATTCACCCCTCCACTTT. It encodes CAWKGQVLNSPLHF.

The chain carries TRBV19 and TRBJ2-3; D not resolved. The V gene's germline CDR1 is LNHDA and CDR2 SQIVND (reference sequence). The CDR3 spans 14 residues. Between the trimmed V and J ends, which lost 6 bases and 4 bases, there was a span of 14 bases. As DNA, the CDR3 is TGTGCCAGTAGGGTGGGTGGTCATGCAGATACGCAGTATTTT. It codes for CASRVGGHADTQYF.